The 30 T cell receptor beta chains reported below all come from one sample, sequenced in a study of T cell responses to AZD1222 COVID-19 vaccine. The protocol was immunoSEQ multiplex PCR, while the TCRdb copy is restricted to in-frame clones and leaves out a portion. The sample contains more than 50,000 clones, 75% to 85% of which appear only once. The input for sequencing was peripheral blood, taken on day 0 of MenACWY control vaccination. The receptor source for this set is an adult in good health.

This clone was counted a single time. This chain links TRBV6-5 with TRBJ1-5; unclear D gene. The V end was cut by 6 bases, the J end by 1 base, with 7 bases between. The length of the CDR3 is 13 residues. The germline CDR1 and CDR2 sequences are MNHEY and SVGAGI. The CDR3 protein is CASSRTSNQPQHF. CDR3 nucleotide sequence: TGTGCCAGCAGCCGGACCAGCAATCAGCCCCAGCATTTT.

The V gene is TRBV2, the J gene TRBJ1-5; D gene uncertain. The CDR3 sequence is 14 residues long. Germline values: CDR1 SNHLY, CDR2 FYNNEI. Trimming shortened V by 8 bases and J by 1 base, and 12 bases separated the two germline ends. The CDR3 loop reads CASGREGSNQPQHF. DNA for the CDR3: TGTGCCAGCGGACGGGAAGGGAGCAATCAGCCCCAGCATTTT.

V is TRBV2 and J is TRBJ1-2, with 9 bases identical to TRBD1. Losses at the gene ends were 3 bases for V and 8 bases for J; bases not matched to a gene: 10. The germline gives CDR1 SNHLY, CDR2 FYNNEI. This CDR3 is 15 amino acids long. CDR3 nucleotide sequence: TGTGCCAGCAGTGACTCCAGGACAGGGGTGGGAGGCTACACCTTC. This codes for CASSDSRTGVGGYTF.

The V gene is TRBV2, the J gene TRBJ2-1; 8 positions match TRBD2. Germline V lookup: CDR1 SNHLY, CDR2 FYNNEI. The V and J ends lost 6 bases and 9 bases, in that order; junction bases with no gene match: 4. The CDR3 extends over 12 amino acids. The CDR3 nucleotides read TGTGCCAGCAGCGGGAGGGCCTCTGAGCAGTTCTTC. Translating gives CASSGRASEQFF.

The rearrangement uses TRBV19 and TRBJ1-5, with a weak D call TRBD1 (5 bases). V was trimmed by 9 bases and J by 2 bases, leaving 20 bases between them. This CDR3 has 16 residues. Germline V gives CDR1 LNHDA, CDR2 SQIVND (reference sequence). The CDR3 is CASHSGAHVGNQPQHF. CDR3 DNA: TGTGCCAGCCACTCCGGGGCCCATGTAGGCAATCAGCCCCAGCATTTT.

This chain's CDR3 is CASSPGTVSSYNEQFF. In nucleotides, the CDR3 is TGTGCCAGCAGCCCTGGGACGGTAAGCTCCTACAATGAGCAGTTCTTC. The chain combines TRBV11-2 with TRBJ2-1; the D call may be TRBD1 or TRBD2 (5 bases each). This CDR3 spans 16 amino acids. CDR1 and CDR2 from the germline V gene are SGHAT and FQNNGV. Trimming shortened V by 5 bases and J by 0 bases, and 14 bases separated the two germline ends.

This clone has only one observation. The rearrangement links TRBV24-1 to TRBJ2-3; D may correspond to TRBD1 or TRBD2 (5 bases each). CDR1 is KGHDR, CDR2 SFDVKD, per germline. The CDR3 has 16 residues. V lost 3 bases and J lost 1, with 13 bases in between. As DNA, the CDR3 is TGTGCCACCAGTGATCCCTCCATGGGGGGCACAGATACGCAGTATTTT. This encodes CATSDPSMGGTDTQYF.

The rearrangement uses TRBV28 and TRBJ1-2; maybe TRBD1 (5 bases). Trimming left V 4 bases short and J 2 bases short, with 11 bases between. CDR1 is MDHEN, CDR2 SYDVKM, per germline. There are 14 residues in the CDR3. CDR3 sequence: CASSYLQENYGYTF. In DNA, the CDR3 is TGTGCCAGCAGTTACCTACAGGAGAACTATGGCTACACCTTC.

This clone was counted a single time. The chain has TRBV11-1 and TRBJ2-3; D gene ambiguous. The germline V gene has CDR1 SGHAT and CDR2 FQDESV (reference sequence). CDR3 length: 14 residues. V shed 4 bases and J shed 2 bases, with 10 bases lying between them. CDR3 DNA sequence: TGTGCCAGCAGCTCCAGAACGGTCACAGATACGCAGTATTTT. Translating gives CASSSRTVTDTQYF.

This chain links TRBV28 with TRBJ2-1; 8 bases are shared with TRBD2. Germline V gene lookup returns CDR1 MDHEN and CDR2 SYDVKM. The trim removed 2 bases at V and 9 bases at J, leaving 12 bases unmatched. The CDR3 sequence is 16 residues long. CDR3 protein: CASSLVGRAALGEQFF. CDR3 nucleotides: TGTGCCAGCAGTTTAGTCGGGAGGGCCGCTCTTGGTGAGCAGTTCTTC.

The chain uses TRBV24-1 and TRBJ2-1; 9 positions agree with TRBD2. Germline CDR1 KGHDR, CDR2 SFDVKD. J lost 8 bases, V lost 3 bases, and 7 bases had no gene match. This CDR3 comprises 15 residues. This CDR3 reads CATSDPGTSLDEQFF. Written as DNA, the CDR3 is TGTGCCACCAGTGATCCCGGGACTAGCTTGGATGAGCAGTTCTTC.

V and J are TRBV28 and TRBJ1-2; D may be TRBD1 (5 bases). Looked up from germline, CDR1 is MDHEN and CDR2 is SYDVKM. The CDR3 is made up of 14 amino acids. V was pared by 5 bases and J by 8 bases, with 18 bases between. CDR3 sequence reads: CASSRDWGVQGYTF. As DNA, the CDR3 is TGTGCCAGCAGTCGCGACTGGGGGGTGCAAGGCTACACCTTC.

The rearrangement uses TRBV5-1 and TRBJ2-2, with D possibly being TRBD1 (6 bases). The CDR3 has 16 amino acids. Germline lookup yields CDR1 SGHRS and CDR2 YFSETQ. Deletions cut 4 bases from V and 1 base from J, with 14 bases between. CDR3 in DNA: TGCGCCAGCAGCCCGGGACATACCTTGAACACCGGGGAGCTGTTTTTT. It specifies CASSPGHTLNTGELFF. The full variable domain, rest sourced from reference TRBV5-1 and TRBJ2-2, is KAGVTQTPRYLIKTRGQQVTLSCSPISGHRSVSWYQQTPGQGLQFLFEYFSETQRNKGNFPGRFSGRQFSNSRSEMNVSTLELGDSALYLCASSPGHTLNTGELFFGEGSRLTVL.

V is TRBV2 and J is TRBJ1-2; the D is unclear. The length of the CDR3 is 13 residues. Germline assignment: CDR1 SNHLY and CDR2 FYNNEI. V lost 1 base and J 4 bases, leaving 7 bases between the germline ends. In DNA, the CDR3 is TGTGCCAGCAGTGAAGGGAGAGTCTATGGCTACACCTTC. This sequence encodes CASSEGRVYGYTF.

The chain combines TRBV28 with TRBJ1-4, with a tentative D call TRBD1 (5 bases). CDR3 length: 16 amino acids. CDR1 MDHEN and CDR2 SYDVKM come from the germline V gene. V was shortened by 3 bases and J by 6 bases, with 17 bases between the two germline ends. The chain's CDR3 is CASSFPGGKRDEKLFF. The CDR3 nucleotides are TGTGCCAGCAGTTTTCCTGGGGGGAAACGGGATGAAAAACTGTTTTTT.

This chain links TRBV4-3 with TRBJ1-1, with 8 bases aligning to TRBD1. The CDR3 runs 15 residues. V gave up 3 bases and J gave up 5 bases; unmatched junction bases: 8. CDR1 is LGHNA, CDR2 YSLEER, per germline. The CDR3 DNA reads as TGCGCCAGCAGCCAGGAATGGACAGGGTGGACTGAAGCTTTCTTT. Its translation: CASSQEWTGWTEAFF.

This clone was counted only a few times. The V and J genes are TRBV5-8 and TRBJ2-1; D gene unclear. V dropped 5 bases and J dropped 5 bases, with 14 bases sitting between them. Per germline, CDR1 SGHTS and CDR2 YDEGEE. The CDR3 runs 14 residues. The CDR3 nucleotides are TGTGCCAGCAGTTCGGGTAGAAATCACAATGAGCAGTTCTTC. It specifies CASSSGRNHNEQFF. Full variable domain (remainder filled in from reference TRBV5-8 and TRBJ2-1): EAGVTQSPTHLIKTRGQQATLRCSPISGHTSVYWYQQALGLGLQFLLWYDEGEERNRGNFPPRFSGRQFPNYSSELNVNALELEDSALYLCASSSGRNHNEQFFGPGTRLTVL.

This rearrangement joins TRBV6-6 to TRBJ2-1; maybe TRBD1 (5 bases). The CDR3 is 13 residues long. Trimming left V 0 bases short and J 9 bases short, with 9 bases between. Germline V gene sequence: CDR1 MNHNY, CDR2 SVGAGI (reference sequence). The CDR3, as DNA: TGTGCCAGCAGTTACTCGTTAAGGGGTGAGCAGTTCTTC. Protein sequence: CASSYSLRGEQFF.

This chain links TRBV5-4 with TRBJ2-2, with 8 bases aligning to TRBD2. This CDR3 has 17 residues. From germline, CDR1 is SGHNT and CDR2 YYREEE (reference sequence). Trimming at V came to 4 bases and at J to 0 bases, leaving 8 bases not matched to a gene. Here the CDR3 reads CASSGKRGPANTGELFF. CDR3 bases: TGTGCCAGCAGCGGGAAGCGGGGGCCGGCGAACACCGGGGAGCTGTTTTTT.

The chain couples TRBV18 to TRBJ2-3, with TRBD1 as a possible D gene (6 bases). Germline V gives CDR1 KGHSH, CDR2 LQKENI. Trimming cost V 4 bases and J 4 bases, with 12 bases left between them. The CDR3 has 14 amino acids. In nucleotides, the CDR3 is TGTGCCAGCTCACAAACGACAGGATCAGATACGCAGTATTTT. This encodes CASSQTTGSDTQYF.

The chain employs TRBV12-3 or TRBV12-4 and TRBJ1-1; D gene ambiguous. V lost 4 bases and J lost 2, with 8 bases in between. The CDR3 is 13 residues long. CDR3 region: CASSSPLNTEAFF. For the CDR3, the DNA is TGTGCCAGCAGTTCTCCCCTAAACACTGAAGCTTTCTTT.

V and J are TRBV6-6 and TRBJ1-5, with 7 bases matching TRBD1. Unmatched junction bases numbered 3, after V lost 6 bases and J lost 4 bases. CDR1 and CDR2 from the germline V gene are MNHNY and SVGAGI (reference sequence). The CDR3 length is 13 residues. CDR3 sequence reads: CASRPQGNQPQHF. For the CDR3, the DNA is TGTGCCAGCAGACCACAGGGGAATCAGCCCCAGCATTTT.

V and J are TRBV29-1 and TRBJ1-1; the match to TRBD1 covers 7 bases. The germline CDR1 and CDR2 sequences are SQVTM and ANQGSEA. V lost 4 bases to trimming and J lost 4 bases; unmatched junction nucleotides: 6. This CDR3 has 13 residues. The CDR3 coding sequence is TGCAGCGTTGGACCCGGGACAGCCACTGAAGCTTTCTTT. The encoded protein is CSVGPGTATEAFF.

This chain connects TRBV11-2 to TRBJ2-3, with D unresolved. This CDR3 spans 16 amino acids. Germline V gene lookup returns CDR1 SGHAT and CDR2 FQNNGV. Trimming cost V 6 bases and J 1 base, with 17 bases left between them. CDR3 region: CASSPFGRKGTDTQYF. The CDR3, as DNA: TGTGCCAGCAGTCCCTTCGGGCGTAAGGGCACAGATACGCAGTATTTT.

The chain links TRBV29-1 to TRBJ2-1, with 9 bases fitting TRBD1. J lost 15 bases, V lost 1 base, and 13 bases had no gene match. CDR3 length equals 14 residues. Germline assignment: CDR1 SQVTM and CDR2 ANQGSEA. The CDR3 coding sequence is TGCAGCGTTGAAGGTCCCACCGGGACAGGGACGCGGTTCTTC. Translated: CSVEGPTGTGTRFF.

The chain employs TRBV12-3 or TRBV12-4 and TRBJ1-3; no reliable D call. The V gene lost 6 bases and the J gene lost 6 bases, with 6 bases spanning the gap. The length of the CDR3 is 11 residues. CDR3 region: CASSQANTIYF. The CDR3 DNA sequence: TGTGCCAGCAGCCAGGCAAACACCATATATTTT.

V is TRBV7-6 and J is TRBJ2-1; D possibly corresponds to TRBD2 (5 bases). The germline V gene has CDR1 SGHVS and CDR2 FNYEAQ. The length of the CDR3 is 16 residues. The ends were cut back, 1 base at V and 0 bases at J, with 10 bases in the middle. Here the CDR3 DNA reads TGTGCCAGCAGCTTAGATGACTACTCCTCCTACAATGAGCAGTTCTTC. Translating it yields CASSLDDYSSYNEQFF.

The sample holds one count of this clone. The chain uses TRBV5-1 and TRBJ1-1, with D possibly being TRBD1 (6 bases). Germline V gene lookup returns CDR1 SGHRS and CDR2 YFSETQ. V shed 4 bases and J shed 0 bases, with 10 bases lying between them. CDR3 length: 14 amino acids. CDR3 sequence (DNA): TGCGCCAGCAGCCCCCACAGGGTGAACACTGAAGCTTTCTTT. Protein product: CASSPHRVNTEAFF. Drawing the rest from reference TRBV5-1 and TRBJ1-1, the complete variable domain is KAGVTQTPRYLIKTRGQQVTLSCSPISGHRSVSWYQQTPGQGLQFLFEYFSETQRNKGNFPGRFSGRQFSNSRSEMNVSTLELGDSALYLCASSPHRVNTEAFFGQGTRLTVV.

The chain carries TRBV2 and TRBJ2-1; no definite D call. The germline CDR1 and CDR2 sequences are SNHLY and FYNNEI. Trimming removed 7 bases at V and 0 bases at J, with 7 bases between. This CDR3 comprises 13 residues. DNA of the CDR3: TGTGCCAGCAATGATTTCTCCTACAATGAGCAGTTCTTC. This gives the protein CASNDFSYNEQFF.

The CDR3 DNA reads as TGTGCCAGCTTTCCAGAGAGCTCCTACAATGAGCAGTTCTTC. It is translated as CASFPESSYNEQFF. This chain uses TRBV2 with TRBJ2-1; D gene unclear. V shed 8 bases and J shed 0 bases, with 11 bases lying between them. This CDR3 is built from 14 residues. Germline CDR1 SNHLY, CDR2 FYNNEI.